What follows are 6 T cell receptor beta chains derived from one specimen sequenced in a study of resident and recirculating memory T cells in vitiligo. The table came from immunoSEQ multiplex PCR; TCRdb's copy has only in-frame clones and leaves some out. This table holds around 70,000 clones, approximately 90% found once. Sequenced sample: blood. These receptors were collected from a male donor with vitiligo.

V usage is TRBV5-6 and J usage is TRBJ1-1, with TRBD1 matching 8 bases. The CDR3 consists of 14 residues. Trimming cost V 0 bases and J 5 bases; bases outside gene matches: 3. Per germline, CDR1 SGHDT and CDR2 YYEEEE. CDR3 residues: CASSLGQGATEAFF. The DNA of the CDR3 is TGTGCCAGCAGCTTGGGCCAGGGGGCGACTGAAGCTTTCTTT.

This clone was observed a handful of times. The CDR3 is CASRLPGLNEKLFF. CDR3 nucleotides: TGCGCCAGCAGACTCCCGGGTCTTAATGAAAAACTGTTTTTT. The V gene is TRBV5-1, the J gene TRBJ1-4, with no clear D. The CDR3 contains 14 residues. CDR1 and CDR2 (germline): SGHRS, YFSETQ. The ends were cut back, 5 bases at V and 4 bases at J, with 12 bases in the middle. The full variable domain, with the rest looked up from reference TRBV5-1 and TRBJ1-4, is KAGVTQTPRYLIKTRGQQVTLSCSPISGHRSVSWYQQTPGQGLQFLFEYFSETQRNKGNFPGRFSGRQFSNSRSEMNVSTLELGDSALYLCASRLPGLNEKLFFGSGTQLSVL.

The genes are TRBV6-5 and TRBJ2-7; TRBD2 matches 7 bases. The CDR3 has 15 residues. The germline V gene encodes CDR1 MNHEY and CDR2 SVGAGI. The V gene end was trimmed by 5 bases and the J gene end by 6 bases; junction bases not matched to a gene: 13. CDR3 sequence reads: CASSPSGVSLGEQYF. CDR3 sequence (DNA): TGTGCCAGCAGTCCCAGCGGGGTTTCCCTTGGCGAGCAGTACTTC.

The chain is built from TRBV7-3 and TRBJ2-5; 12 bases fit TRBD1. CDR1 is SGHTA, CDR2 FQGTGA, per germline. The V and J ends lost 5 bases and 11 bases, in that order; junction bases with no gene match: 9. This CDR3 spans 14 amino acids. For the CDR3, the DNA is TGTGCCAGCAGCGAGGGACAGGGGGCGCATGAGCAGTACTTC. It yields the protein CASSEGQGAHEQYF.

The rearrangement uses TRBV30 and TRBJ2-7, with a possible D match to TRBD2 (5 bases). Per the germline V gene, CDR1 is GTSNPN and CDR2 is SVGIG (reference sequence). Between the trimmed V and J ends, which lost 0 bases and 4 bases, there was a span of 13 bases. The CDR3 covers 14 residues. The CDR3 region is CAWSVQWRSYEQYF. CDR3 nucleotides: TGTGCCTGGAGTGTACAGTGGAGGTCATACGAGCAGTACTTC.

The genes are TRBV11-2 and TRBJ2-2; tentative D call: TRBD2 (5 bases). Germline V gene lookup returns CDR1 SGHAT and CDR2 FQNNGV. V was trimmed by 3 bases and J by 3 bases, leaving 11 bases between them. The CDR3 has 15 amino acids. CDR3: CASSFGGSYTGELFF. DNA of the CDR3: TGTGCCAGCAGCTTCGGAGGAAGTTACACCGGGGAGCTGTTTTTT.